The clone carrying this T cell receptor (beta chain) was seen ten or more times. The antigen remains unidentified. Constant-region reverse primers amplified full-length variable regions, followed by semi-nested Nested Universal Primer A PCR. TCRdb analysed the 5' RACE reads with MiXCR anew, one entry per CDR3 protein. Of 50,000 to 70,000 distinct CDR3 sequences listed, under 25% were seen once; the top ten hold 3.2%. General study findings and limits: Tumor memory CD4+ T cell TCR gene usage clustered with blood and lymph node memory CD4+ cells and lymph node naive CD4+ cells. Tumor Tregs overlapped most with tumor, then blood, naive CD4+ cells.

Germline CDR1 DFQATT, CDR2 SNEGSKA (reference sequence). The J segment lost 1 base and the V segment lost 3 bases, leaving 0 bases of the junction unmatched. This CDR3 has 15 residues. Treg sorting used a CD4+CD25+CD127-/low gate. Material: tumor-infiltrating Tregs sorted from the breast tumor. This receptor was obtained from a female donor with breast cancer. This chain connects TRBV20-1 to TRBJ2-2; 12 positions match TRBD2. The CDR3 nucleotides are TGCAGTGCTAGGACTAGCGGGGGGAACACCGGGGAGCTGTTTTTT. This gives the protein CSARTSGGNTGELFF.